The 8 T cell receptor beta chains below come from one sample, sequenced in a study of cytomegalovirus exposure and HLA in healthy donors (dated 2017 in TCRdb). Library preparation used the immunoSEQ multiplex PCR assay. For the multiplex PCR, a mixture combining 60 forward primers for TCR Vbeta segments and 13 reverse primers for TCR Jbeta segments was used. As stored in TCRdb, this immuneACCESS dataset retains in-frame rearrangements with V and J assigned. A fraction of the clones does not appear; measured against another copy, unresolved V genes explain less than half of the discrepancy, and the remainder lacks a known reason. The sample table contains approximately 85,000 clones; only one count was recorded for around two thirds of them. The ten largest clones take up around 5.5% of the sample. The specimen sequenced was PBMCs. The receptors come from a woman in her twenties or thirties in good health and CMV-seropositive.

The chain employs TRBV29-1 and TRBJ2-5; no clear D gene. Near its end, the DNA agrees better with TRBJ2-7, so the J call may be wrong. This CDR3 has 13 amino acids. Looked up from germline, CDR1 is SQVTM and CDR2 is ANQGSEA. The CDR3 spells CSVYRTDSYEQYF. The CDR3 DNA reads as TGCAGCGTGTACCGGACGGACTCCTACGAGCAGTACTTC.

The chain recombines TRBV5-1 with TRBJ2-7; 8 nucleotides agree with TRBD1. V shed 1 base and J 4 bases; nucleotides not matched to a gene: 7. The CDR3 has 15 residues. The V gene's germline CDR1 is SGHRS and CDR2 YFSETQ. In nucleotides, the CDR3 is TGCGCCAGCAGCTTGACGGCAGGGGGCATTTACGAGCAGTACTTC. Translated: CASSLTAGGIYEQYF.

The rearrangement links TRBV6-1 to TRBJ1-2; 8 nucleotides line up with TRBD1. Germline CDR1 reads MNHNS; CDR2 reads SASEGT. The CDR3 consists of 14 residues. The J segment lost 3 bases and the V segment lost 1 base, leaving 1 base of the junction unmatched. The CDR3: CASSEDRGYYGYTF. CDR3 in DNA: TGTGCCAGCAGTGAAGACAGGGGGTACTATGGCTACACCTTC.

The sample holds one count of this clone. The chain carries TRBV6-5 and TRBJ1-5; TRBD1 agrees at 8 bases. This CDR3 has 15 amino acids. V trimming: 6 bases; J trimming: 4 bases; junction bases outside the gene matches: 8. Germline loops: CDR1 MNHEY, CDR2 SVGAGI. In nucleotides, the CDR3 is TGTGCCAGCAGACCGGACAGGGTAGGGAATCAGCCCCAGCATTTT. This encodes CASRPDRVGNQPQHF.

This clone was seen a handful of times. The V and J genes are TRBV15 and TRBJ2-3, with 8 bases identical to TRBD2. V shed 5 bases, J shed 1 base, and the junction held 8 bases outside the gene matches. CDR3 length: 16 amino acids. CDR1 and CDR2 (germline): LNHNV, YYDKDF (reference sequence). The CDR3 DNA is TGTGCCACCAGCTCTCCGGGACTAGGTGGCACAGATACGCAGTATTTT. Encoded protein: CATSSPGLGGTDTQYF.

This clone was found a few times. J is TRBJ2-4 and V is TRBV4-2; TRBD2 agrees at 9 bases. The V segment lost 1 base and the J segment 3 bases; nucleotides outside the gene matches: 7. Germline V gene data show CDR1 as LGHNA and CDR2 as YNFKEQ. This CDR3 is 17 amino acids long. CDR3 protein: CASSQGWASGDKNIQYF. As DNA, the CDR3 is TGTGCCAGCAGCCAAGGGTGGGCTAGCGGGGACAAAAACATTCAGTACTTC.

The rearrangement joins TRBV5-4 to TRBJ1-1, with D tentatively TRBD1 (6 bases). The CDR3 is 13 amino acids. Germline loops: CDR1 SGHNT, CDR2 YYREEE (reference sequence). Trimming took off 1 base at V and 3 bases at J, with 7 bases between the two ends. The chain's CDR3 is CASSLQGYTEAFF. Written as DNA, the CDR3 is TGTGCCAGCAGCTTGCAGGGGTACACTGAAGCTTTCTTT. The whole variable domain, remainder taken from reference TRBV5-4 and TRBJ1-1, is ETGVTQSPTHLIKTRGQQVTLRCSSQSGHNTVSWYQQALGQGPQFIFQYYREEENGRGNFPPRFSGLQFPNYSSELNVNALELDDSALYLCASSLQGYTEAFFGQGTRLTVV.

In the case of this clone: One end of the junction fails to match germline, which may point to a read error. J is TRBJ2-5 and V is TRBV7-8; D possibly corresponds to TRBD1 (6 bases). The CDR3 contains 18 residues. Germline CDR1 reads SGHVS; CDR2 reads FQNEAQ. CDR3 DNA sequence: TGTGCCAGCAGCTTAGCAAGGCTGGGACAAGGAAGGGAAGAGGCCCAGTACTTC. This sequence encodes CASSLARLGQGREEAQYF.